This TCR beta chain derives from a study of immune cell composition in non-small cell lung cancer. Looking at the study overall: Lung adenocarcinoma or squamous carcinoma made up most tumours.

Sequencing used immunoSEQ multiplex PCR; TCRdb keeps in-frame clones, though not all of them. The data show 15,000 or so clones, roughly 69% seen once. The V segment lost 4 bases and the J segment 3 bases; nucleotides outside the gene matches: 4. The V gene's germline CDR1 is SGDLS and CDR2 YYNGEE. This CDR3 is 14 amino acids long. Sequenced sample: lung tumor tissue. The TCR comes from a human donor with non-small cell lung cancer. The chain links TRBV9 to TRBJ1-2; 9 nucleotides match TRBD1. The CDR3 is CASSPQGADYGYTF. The CDR3 DNA is TGTGCCAGCAGCCCACAGGGGGCGGACTATGGCTACACCTTC.